This TCR beta chain was found in a study of blood T cells in healthy people across ages. A word on this clonotype: A much larger clonotype is one base distant, so this may be a read error.

Germline-derived CDR1 and CDR2 are MNHEY and SMNVEV (reference sequence). This CDR3 contains 15 residues. A sample-barcoded 5' primer and a J-beta primer mix were used in a second PCR of about 7 to 11 cycles. TCRdb passed the 5' RACE reads through MiXCR, listing each CDR3 protein once. The data show 650,000 to 1,000,000 distinct CDR3 sequences, with 35% to 40% seen just once and 10% to 15% held by the top ten. What was sequenced was blood. The TCR was taken from a man aged 18 to 29 in good health. V and J are TRBV27 and TRBJ2-1; no firm D call. The closer fit of TRBJ2-7 to the DNA end suggests the J call may be wrong. Here the CDR3 DNA reads TGTGCCAGCAGTTTATCCGAGCCCTCGTACAATGAGCAGTACTTC. The encoded protein is CASSLSEPSYNEQYF.